The 21 T cell receptor beta chains presented below share a single source sample, sequenced in a study of spatial heterogeneity in lung cancer. Study results and limitations: Tumors with more nonsynonymous mutations had more expanded intratumoral alpha and beta TCRs.

Specified time point: sample taken at primary tumor resection. TCRdb processed the 5' RACE reads anew with MiXCR; each CDR3 protein has one entry. This table has 8,000 or so distinct CDR3 sequences, roughly an eighth appearing once. Their antigen targets remain unknown. The material was lung tumor tissue, obtained at surgery. Receptors were obtained from a male donor with early-stage non-small cell lung cancer.

Details on this clonotype: As an off-target read in a library built for alpha chains, this beta chain has a frequency of little significance. The CDR3: CAWSGPSGNQPQHF. The DNA of the CDR3 is TGTGCCTGGAGTGGACCCTCCGGCAATCAGCCCCAGCATTTT. This chain joins TRBV30 and TRBJ1-5; D not certain. CDR1 is GTSNPN and CDR2 is SVGIG in the germline V gene (reference sequence). The CDR3 has 14 residues. Trimming cost V 1 base and J 2 bases, with 9 bases left between them.

By share, this clonotype counts as medium-sized. This beta chain is off target for a library built for alpha chains, so its abundance means little. J is TRBJ2-3 and V is TRBV20-1; 14 nucleotides match TRBD2. Germline assignment: CDR1 DFQATT and CDR2 SNEGSKA (reference sequence). Losses at the gene ends were 5 bases for V and 0 bases for J; bases not matched to a gene: 4. The CDR3 totals 16 residues. The CDR3 bases are TGCAGTGCTGGGGGGACTAGCGGGAGAAGCACAGATACGCAGTATTTT. Translation gives CSAGGTSGRSTDTQYF.

This clonotype is deemed medium-sized (0.01 to 0.1%). Since the library was made to target alpha chains, this beta chain is a stray read and its abundance is not meaningful. This chain uses TRBV11-2 with TRBJ1-6; no reliable D call. The length of the CDR3 is 14 residues. The V end lost 5 bases, the J end lost 11 bases, and 16 bases lay between the germline ends. Germline V gene data show CDR1 as SGHAT and CDR2 as FQNNGV. The CDR3 here is CASSRVTYDTPLHF. For the CDR3, the DNA is TGTGCCAGCAGCCGCGTGACATACGATACACCCCTCCACTTT.

This clonotype was seen ten or more times. In a library made to pick up alpha chains, this beta chain is a stray read with a size that means little. The chain recombines TRBV6-2 or TRBV6-3 with TRBJ2-7, with D uncertain. This CDR3 is built from 13 residues. Germline loops: CDR1 MNHEY, CDR2 SVGEGT. The V gene lost 2 bases and the J gene lost 1 base, with 6 bases spanning the gap. The CDR3 region has the DNA TGTGCCAGCAGTTACGGGCAGTCCTACGAGCAGTACTTC. Translating it yields CASSYGQSYEQYF.

This clonotype has ten or more counts. The library was prepared for alpha chains; this beta chain is a stray read, so its frequency means little. The chain combines TRBV20-1 with TRBJ2-7; D possibly corresponds to TRBD1 (5 bases). V was clipped by 3 bases and J by 5 bases, with 14 bases between them. The CDR3 is 13 residues long. Germline V gene lookup returns CDR1 DFQATT and CDR2 SNEGSKA (reference sequence). CDR3 protein: CSARNFGRDEQYF. The CDR3 DNA follows: TGCAGTGCTAGGAACTTCGGCAGGGACGAGCAGTACTTC.

Many counts were recorded for this clonotype. For a library built for alpha chains, this beta chain is a stray read; little rests on its size. The chain links TRBV7-2 to TRBJ2-3; D gene unclear. V was cut by 1 base and J by 0 bases, with 11 bases left in between. The CDR3 sequence is 16 residues long. Per germline, CDR1 SGHTA and CDR2 FQGNSA. CDR3 coding DNA: TGTGCCAGCAGCTTAGGAGGCGGTCCTAGCACAGATACGCAGTATTTT. Translation: CASSLGGGPSTDTQYF.

Comment on this clonotype: This beta chain was picked up by a library intended for alpha chains and is off target, so its count carries little meaning. The rearrangement links TRBV6-2 or TRBV6-3 to TRBJ2-1; 9 nucleotides agree with TRBD1. Germline lookup yields CDR1 MNHEY and CDR2 SVGEGT. The CDR3 spans 17 residues. V lost 0 bases and J lost 1; bases outside the gene matches: 4. The CDR3 protein is CASSYSGTGLSYNEQFF. DNA of the CDR3: TGTGCCAGCAGTTACTCAGGGACAGGGTTGTCCTACAATGAGCAGTTCTTC.

This clonotype was seen at least ten times. This beta chain appears as a stray read in a library generated for alpha chains; its size is not informative. The chain links TRBV10-3 to TRBJ2-2, with no clear D. The CDR3 spans 16 residues. CDR1 and CDR2 from the germline V gene are ENHRY and SYGVKD. V gave up 6 bases and J gave up 0 bases, with 14 bases separating them. The CDR3 sequence is CAISAGRPPNTGELFF. The CDR3 region has the DNA TGTGCCATCAGCGCAGGCAGACCACCGAACACCGGGGAGCTGTTTTTT.

For this clonotype: The library was prepared for alpha chains; this beta chain is a stray read, so its frequency means little. This sequence joins TRBV4-3 and TRBJ1-6, with 7 bases fitting TRBD1. The junction had 4 bases not matched to a gene; V was cut back by 6 bases and J by 2 bases. Looked up from germline, CDR1 is LGHNA and CDR2 is YSLEER. The CDR3 runs 15 residues. CDR3 in DNA: TGCGCCAGCAGTGACAGGGTGACCTATAATTCACCCCTCCACTTT. Protein product: CASSDRVTYNSPLHF.

This clonotype ranks as medium-sized (0.01 to 0.1%). The library was built for alpha chains, so this beta chain is an off-target read and its size means little. V is TRBV10-2 and J is TRBJ1-4; D is undetermined. Germline CDR1 reads WSHSY; CDR2 reads SAAADI. The CDR3 loop spans 16 amino acids. The V gene lost 0 bases and the J gene lost 5 bases, with 13 bases spanning the gap. The chain's CDR3 is CASSESNWRANEKLFF. Written as DNA, the CDR3 is TGCGCCAGCAGTGAGTCGAATTGGCGGGCGAATGAAAAACTGTTTTTT.

This clonotype was detected only a few times. This beta chain is an unintended read in a library built for alpha chains; its size means little. This chain joins TRBV30 and TRBJ2-1; D perhaps matches TRBD1 (6 bases). V lost 3 bases, J lost 9 bases, and 15 bases lay in between. Germline V gene lookup returns CDR1 GTSNPN and CDR2 SVGIG (reference sequence). The CDR3 runs 13 residues. CDR3 DNA sequence: TGTGCCTGGAGACCACAGGGTTACGGTGAGCAGTTCTTC. Amino acids: CAWRPQGYGEQFF.

This clonotype was observed many times. As an off-target read in a library built for alpha chains, this beta chain has a frequency of little significance. CDR3 nucleotide sequence: TGTGCCAGCAGCTTAGGAGGCTACGTACAAGAGACCCAGTACTTC. Translated, it gives CASSLGGYVQETQYF. This rearrangement joins TRBV7-8 to TRBJ2-5; D is unclear. This CDR3 spans 15 amino acids. From germline, CDR1 is SGHVS and CDR2 FQNEAQ. Deletions cut 1 base from V and 2 bases from J, with 11 bases between. Supplemented by reference TRBV7-8 and TRBJ2-5, the full variable domain reads GAGVSQSPRYKVAKRGQDVALRCDPISGHVSLFWYQQALGQGPEFLTYFQNEAQLDKSGLPSDRFFAERPEGSVSTLKIQRTQQEDSAVYLCASSLGGYVQETQYFGPGTRLLVL.

This clonotype came up many times. Because the library targeted alpha chains, this beta chain is an off-target read whose size means little. The chain employs TRBV24-1 and TRBJ1-1; D is uncertain. V was pared by 4 bases and J by 1 base, with 6 bases between. This CDR3 contains 13 residues. The V gene's germline CDR1 is KGHDR and CDR2 SFDVKD. The CDR3 loop is CATSESGNTEAFF. The CDR3 nucleotides are TGTGCCACCAGTGAATCGGGGAACACTGAAGCTTTCTTT.

Concerning this clonotype: This beta chain is an off-target read within a library intended for alpha chains, so its frequency means little. CDR3 nucleotide sequence: TGTGCCAGCAGTGGGGGGACTAGCGGCAATGAGCAGTTCTTC. Amino acids: CASSGGTSGNEQFF. The J gene is TRBJ2-1, the V gene TRBV2; 11 positions match TRBD2. J lost 6 bases, V lost 4 bases, and 2 bases had no gene match. Germline V gene data show CDR1 as SNHLY and CDR2 as FYNNEI. The CDR3 sequence is 14 residues long.

This clonotype was seen only a few times. In a library made to pick up alpha chains, this beta chain is a stray read with a size that means little. CDR3 coding DNA: TGCAGTGCTAGAGATGTGGGCGGGAGTGACACCGGGGAGCTGTTTTTT. Its protein is CSARDVGGSDTGELFF. The chain joins TRBV20-1 to TRBJ2-2, with TRBD2 identical over 7 bases. The trim removed 0 bases at V and 3 bases at J, leaving 7 bases unmatched. This CDR3 spans 16 amino acids. Germline assignment: CDR1 DFQATT and CDR2 SNEGSKA (reference sequence).

Details on this clonotype: For a library built for alpha chains, this beta chain is a stray read; little rests on its size. The rearrangement joins TRBV2 to TRBJ1-2; D unresolved. CDR3 length: 13 residues. V lost 9 bases and J 2 bases, leaving 13 bases between the germline ends. Germline CDR1 reads SNHLY; CDR2 reads FYNNEI. CDR3 amino acids: CARAVKRNYGYTF. CDR3 DNA sequence: TGTGCCAGGGCGGTTAAGCGGAACTATGGCTACACCTTC.

This clonotype appeared many times. Found in a library prepared for alpha chains, this beta chain is an off-target read, and its abundance has little meaning. This chain connects TRBV15 to TRBJ2-3, with a possible D match to TRBD2 (6 bases). The germline V gene encodes CDR1 LNHNV and CDR2 YYDKDF (reference sequence). The CDR3 is 13 amino acids. Trimming took 0 bases from V and 7 from J, leaving 8 bases between them. The CDR3 sequence: CATSREAGNTQYF. The CDR3 coding sequence is TGTGCCACCAGCAGAGAGGCGGGGAATACGCAGTATTTT.

Judged by abundance, this clonotype is medium-sized. Since the library was made to target alpha chains, this beta chain is a stray read and its abundance is not meaningful. V usage is TRBV27 and J usage is TRBJ2-7; D is possibly TRBD1 (5 bases). Germline lookup yields CDR1 MNHEY and CDR2 SMNVEV (reference sequence). V was trimmed by 4 bases and J by 3 bases, leaving 16 bases between them. There are 15 residues in the CDR3. CDR3 DNA: TGTGCCAGCAGTTCTCCCCTAGGGGCCCACTACGAGCAGTACTTC. Protein sequence: CASSSPLGAHYEQYF.

This clonotype is labeled large (0.1 to 1%). The library was prepared for alpha chains; this beta chain is a stray read, so its frequency means little. The CDR3 DNA sequence: TGTGCCAGCAGTTTGTATGAGCGGTTCTCCTACGAGCAGTACTTC. This codes for CASSLYERFSYEQYF. V gene TRBV12-3 or TRBV12-4 combines with J gene TRBJ2-7, with a weak D call TRBD2 (5 bases). The CDR3 length is 15 residues. The V end was cut by 3 bases, the J end by 0 bases, with 12 bases between.

In its sample, this clonotype was seen many times. Within a library made for alpha chains, this beta chain is off target, and its count is uninformative. DNA for the CDR3: TGTGCCAGCAGTTCAGGGGGATCCCAGGGGAATGACTATGGCTACACCTTC. Translated: CASSSGGSQGNDYGYTF. J is TRBJ1-2 and V is TRBV28; 7 bases match TRBD1. The CDR3 totals 17 residues. V lost 4 bases and J lost 3; bases outside the gene matches: 14. The V gene's germline CDR1 is MDHEN and CDR2 SYDVKM.

With regard to this clonotype: Found in a library prepared for alpha chains, this beta chain is an off-target read, and its abundance has little meaning. The chain carries TRBV3-1 and TRBJ2-1, with D unresolved. V gave up 4 bases and J gave up 6 bases, with 4 bases separating them. This CDR3 is built from 11 residues. Germline CDR1 LGHDT, CDR2 YNNKEL (reference sequence). The CDR3: CASSLRNEQFF. CDR3 in DNA: TGTGCCAGCAGCCTACGCAATGAGCAGTTCTTC.